Shown below are 14 T cell receptor beta chains from a single sample sequenced in a study of tumor-infiltrating lymphocytes in primary liver carcinoma. Investigators took RNA and DNA out together from 20-30 mg of unsorted bulk tissue. TCR beta cDNA was made from 500 ng total RNA with a constant-region primer. The TCR beta library was amplified through three nested multiplex PCR rounds in a modified ARM-PCR procedure. The first two PCR rounds used TRBV1-TRBV30 forward primers with a C-beta reverse primer, approximately 11 cycles each. TCRdb independently ran MiXCR on the multiplex PCR reads; one entry per CDR3 protein. The sample comprises 65,000 to 80,000 distinct CDR3 sequences, about 70% of which are singletons, and around 30% rests with the top ten. Sequencing was performed on liver tumor tissue from sampling region 4. Subset denoted: tumor region T4, right-lateral pole. The receptor set was obtained from a man between 35 and 55 years old with primary liver carcinoma and hepatitis B virus infection.

This sequence joins TRBV29-1 and TRBJ2-5, with a weak D call TRBD1 (5 bases). CDR1 is SQVTM, CDR2 ANQGSEA, per germline. The CDR3 sequence is 14 residues long. V was pared by 7 bases and J by 9 bases, with 24 bases between. In nucleotides, the CDR3 is TGCAGCGCTTCCTGGGCAGGGTTTGATGAGGCCCAGTACTTC. Protein: CSASWAGFDEAQYF.

On this clonotype itself: A junction boundary mismatches the germline segment, possibly from a read error. This chain joins TRBV5-4 and TRBJ2-2; D is perhaps TRBD2 (5 bases). The germline V gene has CDR1 SGHNT and CDR2 YYREEE (reference sequence). CDR3 length: 15 residues. The CDR3 nucleotides are TGTGCCAGCAGCTTGCCCGGAGCTCTCACCGGGGAACTGTTTTTT. It specifies CASSLPGALTGELFF.

About this clonotype itself: Compared with germline, one end of the junction differs, possibly owing to a read error. V is TRBV6-5 and J is TRBJ1-1; D remains unclear. The CDR3 totals 12 residues. In germline, CDR1 is MNHEY, CDR2 SVGAGI. CDR3 loop: CASSTLGAEAFF. Written as DNA, the CDR3 is TGTGCTAGCAGCACGCTGGGTGCTGAAGCTTTCTTT.

Comments on this clonotype: Its ends do not fully match the called genes, so a read error is possible. This sequence joins TRBV11-2 and TRBJ2-5; D tentatively fits TRBD1 or TRBD2 (5 bases each). Germline V gene sequence: CDR1 SGHAT, CDR2 FQNNGV. The CDR3 is made up of 16 amino acids. This chain's CDR3 is CVSRSRDPAHQETQYF. The CDR3 DNA is TGTGTCAGTAGATCCCGGGACCCGGCCCACCAAGAGACCCAATACTTC. Filled out from reference TRBV11-2 and TRBJ2-5, the complete variable domain reads EAGVAQSPRYKIIEKRQSVAFWCNPISGHATLYWYQQILGQGPKLLIQFQNNGVVDDSQLPKDRFSAERLKGVDSTLKIQPAKLEDSAVYLCVSRSRDPAHQETQYFGPGTRLLVL.

With respect to this clonotype: One end of the junction is discordant with germline, which a read error may explain. The V and J genes are TRBV10-2 and TRBJ2-1; 10 bases align to TRBD2. Germline V gene lookup returns CDR1 WSHSY and CDR2 SAAADI. This CDR3 is built from 16 residues. The CDR3 is CANSQLAGSSHNEQFF. The CDR3 nucleotides are TGCGCCAACAGTCAACTAGCGGGGAGCTCCCACAATGAGCAGTTCTTC.

This clonotype was observed a few times. At one end, the junction sequence differs from germline, possibly due to a read error. CDR3 sequence: CAIGSAGPGNEQFF. The CDR3 DNA is TGTGCCATCGGTTCAGCGGGCCCTGGGAATGAGCAATTCTTC. This chain links TRBV11-2 with TRBJ2-1; maybe TRBD2 (6 bases). There are 14 residues in the CDR3. In germline, CDR1 is SGHAT, CDR2 FQNNGV.

About this clonotype: An end of the junction does not agree with germline; a read error may underlie this. This chain joins TRBV4-1 and TRBJ1-2; possibly TRBD1 for D (6 bases). The CDR3 sequence is 13 residues long. CDR1 and CDR2 from the germline V gene are MGHRA and YSYEKL. The CDR3 DNA reads as TGCGCCAGCGGCCAAGTAACAGGGAACGGCTACACCTTC. It yields the protein CASGQVTGNGYTF.

For this clonotype: The CDR3 carries no conserved terminal phenylalanine or tryptophan, so it likely arises from a read error. V is TRBV4-2 and J is TRBJ1-4; D perhaps matches TRBD1 (5 bases). This CDR3 contains 15 residues. Germline V gene sequence: CDR1 LGHNA, CDR2 YNFKEQ. CDR3: CASNQGDQGGEKLFL. In DNA form, the CDR3 reads TGTGCCAGCAACCAAGGCGACCAGGGTGGTGAAAAACTGTTTTTA.

About this clonotype itself: A single base separates this from a much larger clone, so it may be a read error. Because the CDR3 is missing its conserved closing phenylalanine or tryptophan, this is likely a read error. The V gene is TRBV6-4, the J gene TRBJ2-1, with TRBD2 as a possible D gene (5 bases). The CDR3 runs to 13 residues. Trimming stripped 0 bases from V and 5 bases from J, with 5 bases between. The germline CDR1 and CDR2 sequences are MRHNA and SNTAGT. CDR3 in DNA: TGTGCCAGCAGTGACTCGACTAACAATGAGCAGTTCTTA. It codes for CASSDSTNNEQFL.

This clonotype was found many times. This chain uses TRBV29-1 with TRBJ2-5; TRBD2 agrees at 10 bases. The CDR3 consists of 14 residues. Per germline, CDR1 SQVTM and CDR2 ANQGSEA. Germline trimming cut 4 bases from V and 9 bases from J; bases unmatched to any gene: 11. CDR3 amino acids: CSVGGLAGDEAQYF. The CDR3 region has the DNA TGCAGCGTTGGAGGGCTAGCGGGAGACGAGGCCCAGTACTTC.

The rearrangement links TRBV28 to TRBJ1-2; a possible D gene is TRBD1 (5 bases). Germline CDR1 reads MDHEN; CDR2 reads SYDVKM. The V end lost 6 bases, the J end lost 8 bases, and 19 bases lay between the germline ends. The CDR3 contains 14 residues. The CDR3 is CASRKAGPGYGYTF. CDR3 in DNA: TGTGCCAGCAGAAAGGCAGGGCCTGGCTACGGCTACACCTTC.

There are many counts of this clonotype. The V gene is TRBV28, the J gene TRBJ1-2; tentatively, D is TRBD1 (5 bases). Germline assignment: CDR1 MDHEN and CDR2 SYDVKM. V was trimmed by 6 bases and J by 2 bases, leaving 13 bases between them. CDR3 length equals 14 residues. The CDR3 sequence is CASRLSTGNYGYTF. The CDR3 DNA follows: TGTGCCAGCAGGCTCTCCACAGGCAACTATGGCTACACCTTC.

In its sample, this clonotype was seen a few times. A read error is likely, as this CDR3 ends without the conserved phenylalanine or tryptophan. The CDR3, as DNA: TGTGCCAGCAGCTTACCTTCGACAGCCCCCGACGAGCAGTTCCTC. Its translation: CASSLPSTAPDEQFL. V is TRBV11-2 and J is TRBJ2-1; D possibly corresponds to TRBD1 (5 bases). CDR3 length equals 15 residues. V dropped 2 bases and J dropped 10 bases, with 18 bases sitting between them. Germline CDR1 reads SGHAT; CDR2 reads FQNNGV.

Note on this clonotype: Compared with germline, one end of the junction differs, possibly owing to a read error. The V call is TRBV6-1, the J call TRBJ2-7; TRBD1 agrees at 9 bases. The CDR3 totals 13 residues. From germline, CDR1 is MNHNS and CDR2 SASEGT. The CDR3 reads CACRRQGDYEQYF. The CDR3 region has the DNA TGTGCCTGCAGAAGACAGGGGGATTACGAACAGTACTTC.